This TCR beta chain was sequenced during a study of cytomegalovirus exposure and HLA in healthy donors. Whole-study results and caveats: It was confirmed in vitro that three of the CMV-associated chains were specific for CMV antigens. In a later analysis, HLA-associated beta chains showed higher expansion and lower generation probabilities than comparable chains. In a later analysis, parvovirus B19, influenza, CMV and Epstein-Barr virus appeared linked to several top co-occurrence clusters.

Germline lookup yields CDR1 MNHEY and CDR2 SMNVEV (reference sequence). Trimming pared 6 bases from V and 8 bases from J, leaving 16 bases between. This CDR3 has 13 residues. Use of 60 Vbeta and 13 Jbeta primers characterized the PCR. Some clones are missing from TCRdb's copy, which holds only in-frame ones; the method was immunoSEQ multiplex PCR. Of about 190,000 clones listed, 87% are singletons. With respect to this clone: Its specificity is unknown.

The sequenced sample was PBMCs. The receptor's source is a boy under 10 years old in good health and CMV-seronegative. This chain joins TRBV27 and TRBJ1-2; a weak D match, TRBD1 (6 bases). The chain's CDR3 is CASRPTGFQGYTF. CDR3 DNA: TGTGCCAGCAGGCCCACAGGGTTTCAGGGCTACACCTTC.